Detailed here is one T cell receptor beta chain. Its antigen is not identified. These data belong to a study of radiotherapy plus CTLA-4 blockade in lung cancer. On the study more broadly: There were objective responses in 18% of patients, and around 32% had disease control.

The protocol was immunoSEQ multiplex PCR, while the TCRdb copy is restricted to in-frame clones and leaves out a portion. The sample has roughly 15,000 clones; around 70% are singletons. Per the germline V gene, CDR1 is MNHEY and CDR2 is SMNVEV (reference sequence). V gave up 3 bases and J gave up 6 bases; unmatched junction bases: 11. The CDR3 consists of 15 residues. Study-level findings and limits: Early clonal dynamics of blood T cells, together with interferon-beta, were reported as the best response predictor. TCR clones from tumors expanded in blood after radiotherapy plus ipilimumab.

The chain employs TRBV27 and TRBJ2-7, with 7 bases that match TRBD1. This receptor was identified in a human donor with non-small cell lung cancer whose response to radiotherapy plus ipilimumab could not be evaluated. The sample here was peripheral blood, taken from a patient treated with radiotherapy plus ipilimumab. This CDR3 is CASSFLGGKLSEQYF. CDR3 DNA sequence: TGTGCCAGCAGTTTCCTAGGGGGCAAGCTAAGCGAGCAGTACTTC.